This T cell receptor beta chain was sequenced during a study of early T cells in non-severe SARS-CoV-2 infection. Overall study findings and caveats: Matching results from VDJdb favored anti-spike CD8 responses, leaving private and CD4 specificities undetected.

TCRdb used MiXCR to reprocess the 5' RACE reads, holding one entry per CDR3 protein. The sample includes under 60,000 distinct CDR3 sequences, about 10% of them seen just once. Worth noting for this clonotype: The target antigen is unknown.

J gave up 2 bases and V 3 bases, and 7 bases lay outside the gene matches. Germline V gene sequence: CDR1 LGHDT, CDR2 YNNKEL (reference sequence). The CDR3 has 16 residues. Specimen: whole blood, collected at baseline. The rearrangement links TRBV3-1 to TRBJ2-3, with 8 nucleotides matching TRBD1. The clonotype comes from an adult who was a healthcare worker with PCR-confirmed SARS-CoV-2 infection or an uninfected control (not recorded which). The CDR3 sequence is CASSHGQGRYTDTQYF. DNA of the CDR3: TGTGCCAGCAGCCACGGACAGGGCCGATACACAGATACGCAGTATTTT.